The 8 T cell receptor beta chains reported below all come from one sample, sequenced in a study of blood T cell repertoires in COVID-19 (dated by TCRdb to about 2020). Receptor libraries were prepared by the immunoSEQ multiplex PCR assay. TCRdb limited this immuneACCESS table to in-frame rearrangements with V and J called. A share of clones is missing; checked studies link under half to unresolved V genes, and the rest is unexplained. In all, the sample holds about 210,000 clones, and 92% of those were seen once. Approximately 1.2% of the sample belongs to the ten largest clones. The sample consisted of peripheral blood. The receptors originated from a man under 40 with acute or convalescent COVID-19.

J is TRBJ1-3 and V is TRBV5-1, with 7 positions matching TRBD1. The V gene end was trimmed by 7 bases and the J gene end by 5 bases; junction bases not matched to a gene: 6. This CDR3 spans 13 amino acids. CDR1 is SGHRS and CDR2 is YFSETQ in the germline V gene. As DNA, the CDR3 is TGCGCCAGCCAGGGGACAGACAGAAACACCATATATTTT. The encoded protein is CASQGTDRNTIYF. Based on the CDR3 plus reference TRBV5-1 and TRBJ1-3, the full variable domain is KAGVTQTPRYLIKTRGQQVTLSCSPISGHRSVSWYQQTPGQGLQFLFEYFSETQRNKGNFPGRFSGRQFSNSRSEMNVSTLELGDSALYLCASQGTDRNTIYFGEGSWLTVV.

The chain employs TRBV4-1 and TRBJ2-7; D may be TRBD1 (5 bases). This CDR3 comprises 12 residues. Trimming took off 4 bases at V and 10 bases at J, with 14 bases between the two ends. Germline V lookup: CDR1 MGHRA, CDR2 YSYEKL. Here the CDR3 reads CASSPDSRNQYF. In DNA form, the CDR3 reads TGCGCCAGCAGCCCCGACAGCCGCAATCAGTACTTC.

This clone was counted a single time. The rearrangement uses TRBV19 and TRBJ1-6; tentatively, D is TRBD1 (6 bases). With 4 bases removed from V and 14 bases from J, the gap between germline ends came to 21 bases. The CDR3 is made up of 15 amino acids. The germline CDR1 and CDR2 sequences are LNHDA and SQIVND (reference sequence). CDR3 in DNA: TGTGCCAGTAGTAAGGGGGGGCAGGGGCAGCGGGCCCTCCACTTT. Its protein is CASSKGGQGQRALHF.

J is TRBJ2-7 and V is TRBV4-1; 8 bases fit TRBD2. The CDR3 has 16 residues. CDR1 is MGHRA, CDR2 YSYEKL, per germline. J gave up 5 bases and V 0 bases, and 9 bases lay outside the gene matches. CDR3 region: CASSQEPSGSRDEQYF. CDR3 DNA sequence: TGCGCCAGCAGCCAAGAGCCCAGCGGGAGTAGGGACGAGCAGTACTTC.

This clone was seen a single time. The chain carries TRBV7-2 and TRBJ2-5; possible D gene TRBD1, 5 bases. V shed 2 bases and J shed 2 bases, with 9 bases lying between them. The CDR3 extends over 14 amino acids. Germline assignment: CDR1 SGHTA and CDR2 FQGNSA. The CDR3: CASSLNKGQETQYF. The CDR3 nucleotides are TGTGCCAGCAGCTTAAACAAGGGGCAAGAGACCCAGTACTTC.

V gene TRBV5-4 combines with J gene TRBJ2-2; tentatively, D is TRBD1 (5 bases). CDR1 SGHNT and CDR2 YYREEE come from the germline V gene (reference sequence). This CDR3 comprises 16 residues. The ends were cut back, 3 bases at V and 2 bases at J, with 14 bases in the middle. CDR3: CASSSLIGHNTGELFF. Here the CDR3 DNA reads TGTGCCAGCAGCTCACTAATAGGACATAACACCGGGGAGCTGTTTTTT.

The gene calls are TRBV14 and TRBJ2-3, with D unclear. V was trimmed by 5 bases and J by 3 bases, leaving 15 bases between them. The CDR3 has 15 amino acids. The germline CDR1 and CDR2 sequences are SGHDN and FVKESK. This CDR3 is CASSKTLVNTDTQYF. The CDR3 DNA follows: TGTGCCAGCAGCAAAACCTTAGTTAATACAGATACGCAGTATTTT.

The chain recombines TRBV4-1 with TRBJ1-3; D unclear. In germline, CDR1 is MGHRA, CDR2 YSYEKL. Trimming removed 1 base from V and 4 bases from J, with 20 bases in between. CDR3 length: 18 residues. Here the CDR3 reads CASSQVREDLGYGNTIYF. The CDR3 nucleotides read TGCGCCAGCAGCCAAGTTCGGGAAGACCTCGGGTACGGAAACACCATATATTTT.